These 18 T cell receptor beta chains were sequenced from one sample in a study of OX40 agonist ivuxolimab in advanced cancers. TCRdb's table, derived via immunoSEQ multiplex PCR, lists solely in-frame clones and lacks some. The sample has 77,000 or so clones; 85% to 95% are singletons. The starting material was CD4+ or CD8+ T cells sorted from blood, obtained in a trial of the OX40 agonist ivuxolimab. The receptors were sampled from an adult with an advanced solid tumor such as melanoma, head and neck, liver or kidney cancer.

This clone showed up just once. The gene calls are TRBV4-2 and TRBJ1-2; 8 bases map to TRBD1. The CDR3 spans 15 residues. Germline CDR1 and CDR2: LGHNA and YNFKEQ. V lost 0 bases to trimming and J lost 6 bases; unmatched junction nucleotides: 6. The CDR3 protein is CASSQEWTGINGYTF. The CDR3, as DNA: TGTGCCAGCAGCCAAGAGTGGACAGGGATAAATGGCTACACCTTC.

The CDR3 region has the DNA TGTGCCAGCAGTATGCCAGGGAGCGAGCAGTACTTC. Translated: CASSMPGSEQYF. V usage is TRBV2 and J usage is TRBJ2-7; D possibly matches TRBD1 or TRBD2 (5 bases each). The CDR3 runs 12 residues. Trimming shortened V by 5 bases and J by 6 bases, and 11 bases separated the two germline ends. The V gene's germline CDR1 is SNHLY and CDR2 FYNNEI.

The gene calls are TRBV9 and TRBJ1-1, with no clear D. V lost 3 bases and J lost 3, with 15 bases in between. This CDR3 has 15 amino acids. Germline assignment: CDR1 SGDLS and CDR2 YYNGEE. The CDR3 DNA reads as TGTGCCAGCAGCGAGTATGGAGTTGGGGACACTGAAGCTTTCTTT. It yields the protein CASSEYGVGDTEAFF.

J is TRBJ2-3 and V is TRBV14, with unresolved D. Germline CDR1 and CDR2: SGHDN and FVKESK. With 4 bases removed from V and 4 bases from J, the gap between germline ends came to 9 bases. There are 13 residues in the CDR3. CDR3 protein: CASSPLGPDTQYF. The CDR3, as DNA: TGTGCCAGCAGCCCCCTAGGCCCAGATACGCAGTATTTT.

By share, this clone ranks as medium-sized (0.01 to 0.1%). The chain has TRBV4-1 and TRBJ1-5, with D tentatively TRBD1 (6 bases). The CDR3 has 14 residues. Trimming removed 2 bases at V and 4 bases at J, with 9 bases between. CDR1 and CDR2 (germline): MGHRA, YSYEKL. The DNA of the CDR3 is TGCGCCAGCAGCCAATGGACAGCTAATCAGCCCCAGCATTTT. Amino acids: CASSQWTANQPQHF.

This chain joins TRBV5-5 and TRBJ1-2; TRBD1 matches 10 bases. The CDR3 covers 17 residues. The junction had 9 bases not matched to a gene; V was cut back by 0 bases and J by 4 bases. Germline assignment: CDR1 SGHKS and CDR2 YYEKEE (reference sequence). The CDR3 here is CASSLATDRGRIYGYTF. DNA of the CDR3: TGTGCCAGCAGCTTGGCTACAGACAGGGGGCGCATCTATGGCTACACCTTC.

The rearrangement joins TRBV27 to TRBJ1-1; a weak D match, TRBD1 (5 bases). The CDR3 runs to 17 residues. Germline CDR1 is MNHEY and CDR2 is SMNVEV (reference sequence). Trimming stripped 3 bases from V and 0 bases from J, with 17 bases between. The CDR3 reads CASSLAPGEGLNTEAFF. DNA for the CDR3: TGTGCCAGCAGTTTGGCTCCTGGGGAGGGGTTGAACACTGAAGCTTTCTTT.

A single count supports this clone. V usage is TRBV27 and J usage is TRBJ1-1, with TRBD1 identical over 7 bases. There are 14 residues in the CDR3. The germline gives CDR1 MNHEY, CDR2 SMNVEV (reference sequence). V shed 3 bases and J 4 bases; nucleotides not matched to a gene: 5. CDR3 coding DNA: TGTGCCAGCAGTTTGCAGGGGGTTGGCACTGAAGCTTTCTTT. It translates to CASSLQGVGTEAFF.

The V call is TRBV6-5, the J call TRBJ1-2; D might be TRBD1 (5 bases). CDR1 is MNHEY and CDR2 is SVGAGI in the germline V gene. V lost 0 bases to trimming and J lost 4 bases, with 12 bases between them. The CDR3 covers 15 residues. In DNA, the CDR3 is TGTGCCAGCAGTTACTCGGACGGGGGTTTCTATGGCTACACCTTC. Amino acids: CASSYSDGGFYGYTF.

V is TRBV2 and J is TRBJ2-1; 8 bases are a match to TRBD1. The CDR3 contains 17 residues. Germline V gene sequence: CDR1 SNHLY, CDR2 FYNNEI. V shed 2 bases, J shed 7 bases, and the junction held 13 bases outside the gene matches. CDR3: CASSETQGAGIGNEQFF. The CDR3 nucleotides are TGTGCCAGCAGTGAAACGCAGGGGGCGGGGATTGGGAATGAGCAGTTCTTC.

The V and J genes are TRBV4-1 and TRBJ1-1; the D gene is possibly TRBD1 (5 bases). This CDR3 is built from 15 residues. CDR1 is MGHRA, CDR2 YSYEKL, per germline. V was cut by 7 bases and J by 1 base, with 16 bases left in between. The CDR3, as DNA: TGCGCCAGCACCGGGACGAGGGTGACGAACACTGAAGCTTTCTTT. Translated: CASTGTRVTNTEAFF.

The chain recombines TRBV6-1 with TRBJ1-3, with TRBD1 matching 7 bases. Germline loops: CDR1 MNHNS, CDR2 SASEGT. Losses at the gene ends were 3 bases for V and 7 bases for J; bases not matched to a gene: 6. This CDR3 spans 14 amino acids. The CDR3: CASSDDREVNTIYF. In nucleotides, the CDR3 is TGTGCCAGCAGTGATGACAGGGAAGTGAACACCATATATTTT.

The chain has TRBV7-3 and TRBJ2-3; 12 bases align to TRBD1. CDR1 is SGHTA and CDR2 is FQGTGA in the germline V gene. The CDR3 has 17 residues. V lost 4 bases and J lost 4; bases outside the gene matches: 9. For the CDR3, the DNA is TGTGCCAGCAGCTCCGGGACAGGGGGCCCCCGAGCAGATACGCAGTATTTT. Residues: CASSSGTGGPRADTQYF.

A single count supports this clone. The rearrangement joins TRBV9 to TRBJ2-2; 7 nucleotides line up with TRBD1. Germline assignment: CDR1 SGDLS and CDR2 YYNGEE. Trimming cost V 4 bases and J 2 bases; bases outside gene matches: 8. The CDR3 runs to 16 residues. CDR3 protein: CASSHRDSLNTGELFF. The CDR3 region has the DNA TGTGCCAGCAGCCACCGGGACAGTCTAAACACCGGGGAGCTGTTTTTT.

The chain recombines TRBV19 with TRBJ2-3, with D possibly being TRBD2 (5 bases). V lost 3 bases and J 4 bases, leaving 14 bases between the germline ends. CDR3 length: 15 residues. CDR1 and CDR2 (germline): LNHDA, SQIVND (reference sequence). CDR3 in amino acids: CASSIDGGFPDTQYF. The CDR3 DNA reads TGTGCCAGTAGTATTGATGGCGGGTTCCCAGATACGCAGTATTTT.

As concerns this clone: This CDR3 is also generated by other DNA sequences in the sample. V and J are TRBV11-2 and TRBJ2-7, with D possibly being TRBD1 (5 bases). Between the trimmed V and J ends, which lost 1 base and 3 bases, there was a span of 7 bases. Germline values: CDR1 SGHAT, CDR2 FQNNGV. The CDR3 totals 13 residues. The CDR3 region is CASSLGQFYEQYF. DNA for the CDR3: TGTGCCAGCAGCTTAGGACAGTTCTACGAGCAGTACTTC.

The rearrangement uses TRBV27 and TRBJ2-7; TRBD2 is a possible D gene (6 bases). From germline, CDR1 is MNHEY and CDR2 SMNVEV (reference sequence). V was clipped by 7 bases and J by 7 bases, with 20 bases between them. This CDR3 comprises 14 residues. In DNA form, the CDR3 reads TGTGCCAGCACCTATCGGGACTTCCCCGGGGAGCAGTACTTC. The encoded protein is CASTYRDFPGEQYF.

CDR3 amino acids: CASSIYQGASEKLFF. CDR3 in DNA: TGTGCCAGCAGCATTTACCAGGGGGCAAGTGAAAAACTGTTTTTT. The chain carries TRBV13 and TRBJ1-4; 8 bases agree with TRBD1. V lost 5 bases to trimming and J lost 7 bases; unmatched junction nucleotides: 9. Per germline, CDR1 PRHDT and CDR2 FYEKMQ (reference sequence). The CDR3 is made up of 15 amino acids.